Given below is one T cell receptor (beta chain) in context. This sample is drawn from a study of shared clonotypes between healthy human individuals. Deletions cut 9 bases from V and 6 bases from J, with 16 bases between. The CDR3 is 13 residues long. Germline values: CDR1 SGHRS, CDR2 YFSETQ. Deep was the level used in running the assay. Splitting of each subset's genomic DNA was done evenly across several immunoSEQ plates. The quantity of DNA used in unsorted PBMC replicate PCRs was around 0.3 ug, corresponding to some 31,000 T cell genomes. The repertoire was sequenced with immunoSEQ multiplex PCR; TCRdb's copy has only in-frame clones and lacks some. This table holds roughly 450,000 clones, roughly 78% found once.

This chain connects TRBV5-1 to TRBJ2-1, with D possibly being TRBD1 (6 bases). This receptor was taken from a woman in her forties in good health. Some clones in this sample may be carry-over from other donors' samples. The sequencing sample was made of PBMCs. In DNA, the CDR3 is TGCGCCACCGGACCCGGGACACCCAATGAGCAGTTCTTC. Translating it yields CATGPGTPNEQFF.